This T cell receptor beta chain appears in the sequencing data of a study of graft-versus-host responses after intestinal transplantation. Profiling relied on immunoSEQ multiplex PCR, and the TCRdb table lists in-frame clones only, not all of them. The sample shows about 70,000 clones, roughly 91% of them seen only once. Findings and limits, study-wide: GvH clones occurred in recipient marrow; some first appeared in ileum or blood.

Note on this clone: As yet, its antigen is unknown.

V shed 1 base and J 7 bases; nucleotides not matched to a gene: 2. Germline V gene data show CDR1 as MGHRA and CDR2 as YSYEKL. The CDR3 spans 14 residues. The material sequenced was unstimulated CD8+ T cells sorted from spleen or lymph node cells, taken before intestinal transplant. The clonotype was recovered from a human donor who received an intestinal transplant. The chain links TRBV4-1 to TRBJ1-4; 8 bases match TRBD1. The CDR3 region is CASSQAGGLEKLFF. Written as DNA, the CDR3 is TGCGCCAGCAGCCAAGCAGGGGGCCTTGAAAAACTGTTTTTT.